The 17 T cell receptor beta chains given below trace back to one sample, sequenced in a study of cytomegalovirus exposure and HLA in healthy donors. PCR was performed using 60 Vbeta and 13 Jbeta primers. Method: immunoSEQ multiplex PCR; TCRdb's copy keeps in-frame clones and lacks some. The sample yields under 110,000 clones, about 80% seen once. Sequencing was performed on PBMCs. The receptors come from a man aged 35-49 years in good health and CMV-seronegative.

The rearrangement links TRBV5-1 to TRBJ2-2; 12 nucleotides agree with TRBD2. The CDR3 sequence is 16 residues long. Germline V lookup: CDR1 SGHRS, CDR2 YFSETQ. Trimming cost V 2 bases and J 6 bases; bases outside gene matches: 5. CDR3 in amino acids: CASSFLAGGPSGELFF. The CDR3 nucleotides are TGCGCCAGCAGCTTTCTAGCGGGGGGGCCGTCCGGGGAGCTGTTTTTT.

The chain joins TRBV6-5 to TRBJ2-1; 12 bases are shared with TRBD2. Per the germline V gene, CDR1 is MNHEY and CDR2 is SVGAGI. The CDR3 consists of 13 residues. V dropped 10 bases and J dropped 13; count of bases not matched to a gene: 11. CDR3 in DNA: TGTGCCACCAGAGGCACTAGCGGGGGGCCCCAGTTCTTC. It is translated as CATRGTSGGPQFF.

This clone was observed a handful of times. The chain joins TRBV5-1 to TRBJ2-1; 7 nucleotides match TRBD2. CDR3 length: 16 residues. Germline V gives CDR1 SGHRS, CDR2 YFSETQ. Unmatched junction bases numbered 10, after V lost 0 bases and J lost 7 bases. Here the CDR3 reads CASSLETSFSFNEQFF. The CDR3 region has the DNA TGCGCCAGCAGCTTGGAGACTAGCTTCAGTTTTAATGAGCAGTTCTTC.

The chain couples TRBV9 to TRBJ1-2; TRBD1 matches 8 bases. The CDR3 runs 14 residues. V shed 4 bases and J 3 bases; nucleotides not matched to a gene: 5. Germline-derived CDR1 and CDR2 are SGDLS and YYNGEE. The CDR3 nucleotides read TGTGCCAGCAGCACGGGACAGGTCGACTATGGCTACACCTTC. This gives the protein CASSTGQVDYGYTF.

The chain joins TRBV19 to TRBJ2-5; 10 nucleotides agree with TRBD1. Germline-derived CDR1 and CDR2 are LNHDA and SQIVND (reference sequence). This CDR3 spans 14 amino acids. With V trimmed by 7 bases and J by 6 bases, 8 bases remained unmatched. In DNA, the CDR3 is TGTGCCAGTACCCCCCGGGACAGGGGTAAGACCCAGTACTTC. Its protein is CASTPRDRGKTQYF.

V is TRBV10-1 and J is TRBJ1-1; perhaps TRBD1 as D (6 bases). With 5 bases removed from V and 4 bases from J, the gap between germline ends came to 14 bases. The V gene's germline CDR1 is WNHNN and CDR2 SYGVQD (reference sequence). The CDR3 extends over 14 amino acids. In DNA, the CDR3 is TGCGCCAGCAGTAAATGGGACAAAGGCACTGAAGCTTTCTTT. This translates into CASSKWDKGTEAFF.

This sequence joins TRBV6-1 and TRBJ1-2, with D possibly being TRBD1 (6 bases). V shed 1 base and J shed 7 bases, with 16 bases lying between them. Germline lookup yields CDR1 MNHNS and CDR2 SASEGT. The CDR3 runs 15 residues. DNA for the CDR3: TGTGCCAGCAGTGAAGATCCGCGGGGGGCGAGTGGCTACACCTTC. Translated, it gives CASSEDPRGASGYTF.

About this clone: Sequence at one end of the junction differs from germline and may be a read error. This chain uses TRBV4-1 with TRBJ1-6, with D maybe TRBD1 (6 bases). Germline lookup yields CDR1 MGHRA and CDR2 YSYEKL. The CDR3 has 14 residues. CDR3 region: CASSQEWDNSPLHF. DNA of the CDR3: TGCGCCAGCAGCCAAGAGTGGGACAATTCCCCCCTCCACTTT.

The chain carries TRBV27 and TRBJ1-6; 9 bases are shared with TRBD1. Per the germline V gene, CDR1 is MNHEY and CDR2 is SMNVEV (reference sequence). With 6 bases clipped from V and 9 bases from J, the junction kept 9 bases outside the gene matches. This CDR3 has 15 residues. The chain's CDR3 is CASRRTGDMSSPLHF. The CDR3 coding sequence is TGTGCCAGCAGAAGGACAGGGGACATGAGTTCACCCCTCCACTTT.

The chain uses TRBV27 and TRBJ1-4; D is possibly TRBD1 (5 bases). Trimming pared 3 bases from V and 3 bases from J, leaving 11 bases between. Germline CDR1 is MNHEY and CDR2 is SMNVEV (reference sequence). The CDR3 has 15 amino acids. CDR3 bases: TGTGCCAGCAGTTTTCAGGGCTGGGCTAATGAAAAACTGTTTTTT. Amino acids: CASSFQGWANEKLFF.

The chain combines TRBV5-6 with TRBJ1-2; TRBD1 matches 10 bases. V lost 2 bases and J lost 7; bases outside the gene matches: 11. The CDR3 consists of 16 residues. Germline V gene sequence: CDR1 SGHDT, CDR2 YYEEEE. The CDR3 spells CASSFLETGGPGGYTF. CDR3 nucleotides: TGTGCCAGCAGCTTTCTTGAGACAGGGGGCCCTGGTGGCTACACCTTC.

V usage is TRBV29-1 and J usage is TRBJ1-4, with D perhaps matching TRBD1 (5 bases). This CDR3 comprises 13 residues. Trimming removed 7 bases from V and 7 bases from J, with 16 bases in between. CDR1 SQVTM and CDR2 ANQGSEA come from the germline V gene. Here the CDR3 DNA reads TGCAGCGCCGGCGGGGACTTCAGTGAAAAACTGTTTTTT. It translates to CSAGGDFSEKLFF.

The rearrangement joins TRBV5-1 to TRBJ2-7; D is possibly TRBD1 (6 bases). The germline gives CDR1 SGHRS, CDR2 YFSETQ. V was shortened by 4 bases and J by 3 bases, with 17 bases between the two germline ends. This CDR3 region has 15 residues. CDR3 protein: CASSRLDRFYYEQYF. The CDR3 DNA reads as TGCGCCAGCAGCAGACTCGACAGGTTCTACTACGAGCAGTACTTC.

This rearrangement joins TRBV6-6 to TRBJ2-7, with 11 nucleotides matching TRBD1. The CDR3 covers 14 residues. V dropped 6 bases and J dropped 6; count of bases not matched to a gene: 7. Germline lookup yields CDR1 MNHNY and CDR2 SVGAGI (reference sequence). The CDR3 nucleotides are TGTGCCAGCAGCCCCGGACAGGGGGCGGGCGAGCAGTACGTC. Translating gives CASSPGQGAGEQYV.

The CDR3 region has the DNA TGTGCCAGCAGCGATTATAGCGGAGGGGAGTTCTTC. This translates into CASSDYSGGEFF. V gene TRBV6-1 combines with J gene TRBJ2-1, with D tentatively TRBD2 (6 bases). Looked up from germline, CDR1 is MNHNS and CDR2 is SASEGT. This CDR3 has 12 residues. Trimming shortened V by 6 bases and J by 14 bases, and 17 bases separated the two germline ends.

The V and J genes are TRBV6-5 and TRBJ2-1, with 7 bases matching TRBD2. This CDR3 comprises 15 residues. V was pared by 0 bases and J by 9 bases, with 8 bases of the junction left unmatched. Germline CDR1 and CDR2: MNHEY and SVGAGI. This CDR3 reads CASSYSQSGRGEQFF. The CDR3 DNA sequence: TGTGCCAGCAGTTACTCGCAGTCAGGGAGGGGTGAGCAGTTCTTC.

The V and J genes are TRBV28 and TRBJ2-7; 7 positions match TRBD1. Per the germline V gene, CDR1 is MDHEN and CDR2 is SYDVKM. V lost 5 bases to trimming and J lost 11 bases; unmatched junction nucleotides: 15. CDR3 length equals 14 residues. The CDR3 reads CASSPRDSRFAEYV. The CDR3 DNA sequence: TGTGCCAGCAGTCCTCGGGACAGTAGGTTCGCGGAGTACGTC.